This T cell receptor (beta chain) derives from a study of T cell repertoires in ileal Crohn's disease. Study context: M0 samples are biopsies from inflamed ileum in the resection specimen.

Time point noted: inflamed ileum from the surgical specimen. The germline CDR1 and CDR2 sequences are SGHTA and FQGNSA. There are 16 residues in the CDR3. V lost 5 bases, J lost 2 bases, and 4 bases stayed unmatched. Only in-frame clones appear in the TCRdb table, and some are missing; sequencing was by immunoSEQ multiplex PCR. The data hold 9,500 to 12,000 clones, with about nine tenths observed a single time. The chain joins TRBV7-2 to TRBJ2-1; 12 bases fit TRBD2. This sequence originates from an adult with Crohn's disease. What was sequenced was ileal tissue. The CDR3 sequence: CASSPLAGGPYNEQFF. In DNA, the CDR3 is TGTGCCAGCAGCCCCCTAGCGGGAGGGCCCTACAATGAGCAGTTCTTC.